This T cell receptor beta chain was recorded in a study of shared clonotypes between healthy human individuals. General study points: Donor scarcity curtailed the genetic and exposure-history diversity represented herein. Clonotype sharing across a few donors was observed for 4.5% to 6.5% of naive CD4 clonotypes.

CD45RO-negative, CCR7-positively selected cells formed the naive CD8 fraction, excluding terminally differentiated effector memory CD45RA+ cells. Free of recent acute infections or vaccinations, the donors were healthy HIV-negative adults. All participating donors were Caucasian adults from Nashville, Tennessee. CDR3 length: 16 amino acids. Trimming cost V 3 bases and J 2 bases, with 14 bases left between them. Germline values: CDR1 MNHNS, CDR2 SASEGT. Assay used: immunoSEQ multiplex PCR; TCRdb lists only in-frame clones, some missing. The table includes about 2 million clones, just under 95% detected once. Comment on this clone: Its specificity is not known.

This sequence was found in a man aged 18 to 30 in good health. V gene TRBV6-1 combines with J gene TRBJ2-1; D gene uncertain. Source material: naive CD8+ T cells sorted from blood. The CDR3 protein is CASSDQARIPYNEQFF. Written as DNA, the CDR3 is TGTGCCAGCAGTGATCAGGCGAGAATCCCCTACAATGAGCAGTTCTTC.